This T cell receptor (beta chain) emerged from a study of cytomegalovirus exposure and HLA in healthy donors. CDR3 length equals 13 residues. V was clipped by 0 bases and J by 4 bases, with 4 bases between them. Germline CDR1 MNHEY, CDR2 SVGAGI. The PCR made use of 60 Vbeta and 13 Jbeta primers. The method was immunoSEQ multiplex PCR; TCRdb's version includes in-frame clones alone and lacks a portion of them. Recorded here are about 130,000 clones; the top ten clones represent under 3.5%. The source material was PBMCs. This receptor was identified in a man aged 30 to 45 in good health and CMV-seronegative. The chain joins TRBV6-5 to TRBJ2-1; D gene unclear. The CDR3 here is CASSYSQYNEQFF. The CDR3 nucleotides are TGTGCCAGCAGTTACTCACAATACAATGAGCAGTTCTTC.